This T cell receptor beta chain is drawn from a study of T-cell reconstitution after alpha-beta-depleted transplantation in children. Study observations and caveats: Diversity of TCRbeta at day 60 was high in some patients, arising from surviving recipient T cells and thymic progenitors. Several hundred expanded graft clones reportedly supplied alpha-beta T cells about two months after transplant. When one year had passed after transplant, most T-cell counts and diversity came from newly produced T cells.

CDR3 size: 15 residues. Germline values: CDR1 SQVTM, CDR2 ANQGSEA. Deletions cut 6 bases from V and 0 bases from J, with 17 bases between. Notes on this clonotype: Its cognate antigen is unknown.

As it was prepared, the TCRbeta library received unique molecular identifiers. TCRdb redid the calling of the PCR reads with MiXCR, one entry per CDR3 protein. The table includes 780,000 or so distinct CDR3 sequences, 16% detected once. This chain links TRBV29-1 with TRBJ1-1; D not certain. This sequence originates from a male patient between 5 and 17 years old who had a stem cell transplant for acute lymphoblastic leukemia, so the T cells may come from the graft donor. This sample comprised PBMCs, mostly from graft donor cells, obtained 360 days after TCRalphabeta/CD19-depleted stem cell transplant. The chain's CDR3 is CSVDPVGWMNTEAFF. The CDR3 coding sequence is TGCAGCGTCGATCCAGTAGGGTGGATGAACACTGAAGCTTTCTTT.